This T cell receptor beta chain appears in the sequencing data of a study of regulatory and conventional T cells in RAG deficiency. Overall study results and limits: Shannon entropy was markedly lower and Simpson indices higher in RAG-deficient patients than control T-cell subsets. Compared with controls, unique Treg TCR beta sequences dropped around 90-fold in Omenn syndrome and CID/AS.

This CDR3 spans 15 amino acids. The germline gives CDR1 SGHRS, CDR2 YFSETQ. The V segment lost 2 bases and the J segment 1 base; nucleotides outside the gene matches: 5. Produced via immunoSEQ multiplex PCR; TCRdb's table is partial and in-frame only. The repertoire includes around 30,000 clones, around 89% of them detected once, and about 4.9% sits in the top ten. A word on this clone: The antigen is unknown.

These data are also associated with another study on regulatory T cells. According to that study: The primer mix had 52 TRBV and 13 TRBJ primers. Skewed V and J usage and few unique V-J pairs marked patient repertoires, most in Tregs.

This receptor was taken from a human donor in good health. The rearrangement links TRBV5-1 to TRBJ2-5; 7 bases are shared with TRBD2. The sequenced sample consisted of CD8+ T cells sorted from blood. CDR3 residues: CASSLLAGPQETQYF. As DNA, the CDR3 is TGCGCCAGCAGCTTATTAGCGGGTCCCCAAGAGACCCAGTACTTC.